This entry lists 27 T cell receptor beta chains sequenced from one sample in a study of blood T cell repertoires in COVID-19 (dated by TCRdb to 2019 to 2021). Libraries were made using the immunoSEQ multiplex PCR assay. TCRdb's version of the immuneACCESS table is confined to in-frame rearrangements and falls short of the full clone set. An unresolved V gene accounts for under half of the shortfall where checked; the remainder is of unknown origin. This sample gives 300,000 or so clones in total; approximately 90% of them show up just once. Roughly 2.3% of the sample is in the top ten clones. Material: peripheral blood. These receptors came from a woman aged 25-40 years with COVID-19, enrolled during active disease.

The chain combines TRBV5-4 with TRBJ1-6, with 8 positions matching TRBD1. Germline CDR1 and CDR2: SGHNT and YYREEE (reference sequence). The CDR3 has 15 residues. V lost 2 bases, J lost 5 bases, and 3 bases stayed unmatched. The CDR3 DNA sequence: TGTGCCAGCAGCTTAAGGACAGGGAATAATTCACCCCTCCACTTT. It codes for CASSLRTGNNSPLHF.

This sequence joins TRBV30 and TRBJ2-4; tentative D call: TRBD2 (5 bases). CDR1 GTSNPN and CDR2 SVGIG come from the germline V gene (reference sequence). The CDR3 is made up of 13 amino acids. V was shortened by 5 bases and J by 8 bases, with 16 bases between the two germline ends. The CDR3 bases are TGTGCCTGGGGTACAACTAGGAACGACATTCAGTACTTC. Translation: CAWGTTRNDIQYF.

The chain carries TRBV11-3 and TRBJ2-7; 11 bases align to TRBD2. CDR3 size: 14 residues. Germline-derived CDR1 and CDR2 are SGHNT and YENEEA. V lost 6 bases and J lost 1; bases outside the gene matches: 2. The CDR3 reads CASRRTSGSYEQYF. The DNA of the CDR3 is TGTGCCAGCAGAAGGACTAGCGGGTCCTACGAGCAGTACTTC.

The chain links TRBV27 to TRBJ2-7; 11 bases are shared with TRBD2. The CDR3 is 15 amino acids. CDR1 is MNHEY and CDR2 is SMNVEV in the germline V gene (reference sequence). V lost 5 bases to trimming and J lost 6 bases; unmatched junction nucleotides: 9. CDR3 region: CASSPMGLAGGEQYF. Here the CDR3 DNA reads TGTGCCAGCAGTCCGATGGGGCTAGCGGGAGGCGAGCAGTACTTC.

V usage is TRBV27 and J usage is TRBJ2-2; 10 bases match TRBD1. Germline loops: CDR1 MNHEY, CDR2 SMNVEV (reference sequence). V lost 8 bases, J lost 3 bases, and 6 bases stayed unmatched. The CDR3 sequence is 15 residues long. CDR3 DNA sequence: TGTGCCAGCGGCTTGGACAGGGGGGACACCGGGGAGCTGTTTTTT. This gives the protein CASGLDRGDTGELFF.

The chain employs TRBV27 and TRBJ2-7, with 12 bases identical to TRBD2. CDR1 is MNHEY, CDR2 SMNVEV, per germline (reference sequence). The CDR3 has 16 amino acids. J lost 6 bases, V lost 0 bases, and 6 bases had no gene match. The CDR3 DNA reads TGTGCCAGCAGTTTATCGACTAGCGGGAGACGCGGCGAGCAGTACTTC. Protein product: CASSLSTSGRRGEQYF.

The chain couples TRBV3-1 (or the pseudogene TRBV3-2) to TRBJ1-1, with D possibly TRBD1 on 5 matching bases. The CDR3 extends over 13 amino acids. Trimming removed 0 bases from V and 10 bases from J, with 12 bases in between. Germline lookup yields CDR1 LGHDT and CDR2 YNNKEL (reference sequence). The CDR3 here is CASSQEPPRGAFF. CDR3 bases: TGTGCCAGCAGCCAAGAGCCCCCTAGGGGAGCTTTCTTT.

The chain combines TRBV7-8 with TRBJ2-7, with 7 bases that match TRBD2. The J segment lost 11 bases and the V segment lost 5 bases, leaving 12 bases of the junction unmatched. Per the germline V gene, CDR1 is SGHVS and CDR2 is FQNEAQ. This CDR3 has 13 amino acids. In DNA, the CDR3 is TGTGCCAGCAGCCAGATGGGACTTGGGGGGGAGTACTTC. Translation gives CASSQMGLGGEYF.

V and J are TRBV3-1 (or the pseudogene TRBV3-2) and TRBJ2-2; a weak D match, TRBD1 (6 bases). The germline CDR1 and CDR2 sequences are LGHDT and YNNKEL (reference sequence). This CDR3 has 15 residues. V dropped 3 bases and J dropped 1 base, with 9 bases sitting between them. The chain's CDR3 is CASSQTTGNTGELFF. DNA for the CDR3: TGTGCCAGCAGCCAGACGACAGGGAACACCGGGGAGCTGTTTTTT.

The genes are TRBV25-1 and TRBJ2-3, with a possible D match to TRBD1 (5 bases). Looked up from germline, CDR1 is MGHDK and CDR2 is SYGVNS. Trimming shortened V by 2 bases and J by 2 bases, and 11 bases separated the two germline ends. CDR3 length: 15 residues. As DNA, the CDR3 is TGTGCCAGCAGTGAAGGGGCAGGGAACACAGATACGCAGTATTTT. Residues: CASSEGAGNTDTQYF.

V is TRBV18 and J is TRBJ2-3, with 8 bases identical to TRBD2. CDR1 and CDR2 from the germline V gene are KGHSH and LQKENI. V shed 8 bases, J shed 2 bases, and the junction held 6 bases outside the gene matches. The CDR3 covers 14 residues. The CDR3 sequence: CASHLAGHTDTQYF. CDR3 coding DNA: TGTGCCAGCCACCTAGCGGGCCACACAGATACGCAGTATTTT. Full variable domain (rest looked up from reference TRBV18 and TRBJ2-3): NAGVMQNPRHLVRRRGQEARLRCSPMKGHSHVYWYRQLPEEGLKFMVYLQKENIIDESGMPKERFSAEFPKEGPSILRIQQVVRGDSAAYFCASHLAGHTDTQYFGPGTRLTVL.

This clone has only one observation. V gene TRBV6-4 combines with J gene TRBJ2-6; 11 nucleotides agree with TRBD1. With 6 bases clipped from V and 2 bases from J, the junction kept 3 bases outside the gene matches. Germline CDR1 MRHNA, CDR2 SNTAGT. The CDR3 runs to 16 residues. The CDR3 protein is CASSPGQGAGANVLTF. The CDR3 coding sequence is TGTGCCAGCAGCCCGGGACAGGGGGCTGGGGCCAACGTCCTGACTTTC.

The V and J genes are TRBV2 and TRBJ2-3; 12 bases align to TRBD2. V dropped 6 bases and J dropped 2; count of bases not matched to a gene: 6. This CDR3 is 16 amino acids long. Germline V gene sequence: CDR1 SNHLY, CDR2 FYNNEI. CDR3 sequence: CASSAGLAGITDTQYF. The CDR3 DNA follows: TGTGCCAGCAGCGCGGGACTAGCGGGCATCACAGATACGCAGTATTTT. Full variable domain (remainder filled in from reference TRBV2 and TRBJ2-3): EPEVTQTPSHQVTQMGQEVILRCVPISNHLYFYWYRQILGQKVEFLVSFYNNEISEKSEIFDDQFSVERPDGSNFTLKIRSTKLEDSAMYFCASSAGLAGITDTQYFGPGTRLTVL.

The chain has TRBV28 and TRBJ2-2; weak D call: TRBD1 (5 bases). Germline V lookup: CDR1 MDHEN, CDR2 SYDVKM. There are 13 residues in the CDR3. V shed 3 bases and J shed 8 bases, with 10 bases lying between them. The CDR3 DNA follows: TGTGCCAGCAGTTTCAGGGAACGGGGGGAGCTGTTTTTT. Protein product: CASSFRERGELFF.

The chain employs TRBV9 and TRBJ2-3; no clear D gene. The germline V gene has CDR1 SGDLS and CDR2 YYNGEE. The CDR3 is made up of 14 amino acids. V gave up 1 base and J gave up 0 bases, with 6 bases separating them. CDR3 region: CASSVTRSTDTQYF. CDR3 bases: TGTGCCAGCAGCGTAACGCGGAGCACAGATACGCAGTATTTT.

This clone was detected only a few times. This rearrangement joins TRBV6-6 to TRBJ1-5; 12 nucleotides line up with TRBD1. The CDR3 consists of 15 residues. V shed 0 bases, J shed 7 bases, and the junction held 1 base outside the gene matches. Looked up from germline, CDR1 is MNHNY and CDR2 is SVGAGI (reference sequence). The CDR3 protein is CASSYSGTGGQPQHF. The CDR3 DNA reads as TGTGCCAGCAGTTACTCCGGGACAGGGGGCCAGCCCCAGCATTTT.

This clone was seen only a few times. The V gene is TRBV5-6, the J gene TRBJ1-1; no reliable D call. Germline V lookup: CDR1 SGHDT, CDR2 YYEEEE. The V and J ends lost 5 bases and 1 base respectively, with 9 bases between them. CDR3 length: 13 amino acids. CDR3 DNA sequence: TGTGCCAGCAGTACTGACAAGAACACTGAAGCTTTCTTT. Residues: CASSTDKNTEAFF. The variable domain in full, completed from reference TRBV5-6 and TRBJ1-1, reads DAGVTQSPTHLIKTRGQQVTLRCSPKSGHDTVSWYQQALGQGPQFIFQYYEEEERQRGNFPDRFSGHQFPNYSSELNVNALLLGDSALYLCASSTDKNTEAFFGQGTRLTVV.

This rearrangement joins TRBV9 to TRBJ1-1; D remains ambiguous. Per the germline V gene, CDR1 is SGDLS and CDR2 is YYNGEE. V shed 1 base and J shed 0 bases, with 10 bases lying between them. The CDR3 is 15 residues long. CDR3 sequence reads: CASSVSTALNTEAFF. The CDR3 bases are TGTGCCAGCAGCGTATCTACCGCCCTGAACACTGAAGCTTTCTTT. Using reference TRBV9 and TRBJ1-1 for the parts outside the CDR3, the full variable domain is DSGVTQTPKHLITATGQRVTLRCSPRSGDLSVYWYQQSLDQGLQFLIQYYNGEERAKGNILERFSAQQFPDLHSELNLSSLELGDSALYFCASSVSTALNTEAFFGQGTRLTVV.

The chain uses TRBV3-1 (or the pseudogene TRBV3-2) and TRBJ2-3, with TRBD2 matching 11 bases. Germline CDR1 LGHDT, CDR2 YNNKEL (reference sequence). V shed 3 bases, J shed 4 bases, and the junction held 6 bases outside the gene matches. The CDR3 contains 16 residues. CDR3 residues: CASSHQLAGVPDTQYF. The DNA for the CDR3 is TGTGCCAGCAGCCACCAACTAGCGGGAGTACCAGATACGCAGTATTTT.

The rearrangement uses TRBV27 and TRBJ1-1; 11 bases map to TRBD1. J gave up 7 bases and V 3 bases, and 4 bases lay outside the gene matches. The germline V gene has CDR1 MNHEY and CDR2 SMNVEV (reference sequence). The CDR3 consists of 14 residues. The CDR3 protein is CASSFGTGGSEAFF. Here the CDR3 DNA reads TGTGCCAGCAGTTTTGGGACAGGGGGTAGTGAAGCTTTCTTT.

The V and J genes are TRBV11-3 and TRBJ2-1; 13 bases fit TRBD2. The V gene's germline CDR1 is SGHNT and CDR2 YENEEA. After removal of 5 bases from V and 4 bases from J, the junction contained 2 bases not matched to a gene. CDR3 length equals 15 residues. The CDR3 DNA follows: TGTGCCAGCAGCGGGACTAGCGGGGAATACAATGAGCAGTTCTTC. Amino acids: CASSGTSGEYNEQFF.

The chain links TRBV19 to TRBJ2-2; weak D call: TRBD2 (6 bases). The V end lost 5 bases, the J end lost 5 bases, and 18 bases lay between the germline ends. Germline values: CDR1 LNHDA, CDR2 SQIVND (reference sequence). This CDR3 is 16 amino acids long. The CDR3 spells CASSPLGGGVTGELFF. Written as DNA, the CDR3 is TGTGCCAGTAGTCCCCTTGGGGGAGGAGTAACCGGGGAGCTGTTTTTT.

This chain uses TRBV11-2 with TRBJ2-3; D is perhaps TRBD2 (5 bases). This CDR3 is 16 amino acids long. Trimming shortened V by 7 bases and J by 1 base, and 18 bases separated the two germline ends. Per the germline V gene, CDR1 is SGHAT and CDR2 is FQNNGV. CDR3 amino acids: CASTDHLLGGTDTQYF. In nucleotides, the CDR3 is TGTGCCAGCACCGACCATCTACTAGGCGGCACAGATACGCAGTATTTT.

The rearrangement joins TRBV27 to TRBJ2-5, with D unresolved. Germline V CDR1 and CDR2: MNHEY, SMNVEV (reference sequence). The CDR3 extends over 14 amino acids. V dropped 0 bases and J dropped 5 bases, with 10 bases sitting between them. CDR3 nucleotide sequence: TGTGCCAGCAGTTTATCGTCCCCCATGGAGACCCAGTACTTC. Protein: CASSLSSPMETQYF.

This clone occurred a few times. The chain employs TRBV19 and TRBJ1-2; no definite D call. The CDR3 consists of 13 residues. Trimming cost V 2 bases and J 8 bases, with 12 bases left between them. The germline V gene has CDR1 LNHDA and CDR2 SQIVND (reference sequence). CDR3 amino acids: CASSINAGEGYTF. The CDR3 region has the DNA TGTGCCAGTAGTATAAACGCAGGCGAAGGCTACACCTTC.

This clone appeared a single time. V and J are TRBV2 and TRBJ1-5; tentative D call: TRBD1 (5 bases). Germline CDR1 SNHLY, CDR2 FYNNEI. Trimming took off 10 bases at V and 1 base at J, with 11 bases between the two ends. This CDR3 region has 13 residues. The CDR3 DNA reads TGTGCCACGGGGGTGGAAAGCAATCAGCCCCAGCATTTT. Translating gives CATGVESNQPQHF. Using reference TRBV2 and TRBJ1-5 for the parts outside the CDR3, the full variable domain is EPEVTQTPSHQVTQMGQEVILRCVPISNHLYFYWYRQILGQKVEFLVSFYNNEISEKSEIFDDQFSVERPDGSNFTLKIRSTKLEDSAMYFCATGVESNQPQHFGDGTRLSIL.

This rearrangement joins TRBV28 to TRBJ1-2, with 7 positions matching TRBD1. The CDR3 length is 16 residues. V lost 6 bases, J lost 2 bases, and 12 bases stayed unmatched. CDR1 and CDR2 from the germline V gene are MDHEN and SYDVKM. The CDR3 DNA sequence: TGTGCCAGCAGGATTATGACAGGGCAGGTCAACTATGGCTACACCTTC. It encodes CASRIMTGQVNYGYTF.